Detailed here is one T cell receptor (beta chain). What it binds is unknown. TCRdb reprocessed the reads via MiXCR and lists one record per CDR3 protein. The table lists just over 300,000 distinct CDR3 sequences, 15% to 20% of them singletons. Trimming left V 6 bases short and J 6 bases short, with 8 bases between. Germline V CDR1 and CDR2: SQVTM, ANQGSEA. CDR3 length: 10 residues. The sample belongs to a study of T cell repertoires in cytomegalovirus infection. The wider study: Shared public TCR beta signatures pointed to both CMV infection and a matching HLA type. Findings of the study overall: It was HLA-C-restricted CMV-specific TCR beta clonotypes that dominated the response ex vivo. CMV carriers with the relevant HLA were identified by cumulative public TCR beta family frequency.

This clonotype was sampled from a human donor in good health (CMV status not recorded). Some clones in this sample may be carry-over from other donors' samples. What was sequenced was PBMCs. The chain recombines TRBV29-1 with TRBJ1-2, with D possibly matching TRBD1 (6 bases). The CDR3 loop reads CSVYRDGYTF. CDR3 DNA sequence: TGCAGCGTCTACAGGGATGGCTACACCTTC.